This T cell receptor beta chain was found in a study of T cell responses to AZD1222 COVID-19 vaccine. Turning to the study itself: Second-dose intervals of approximately 4 or approximately 12 weeks were pooled.

The table came from immunoSEQ multiplex PCR; TCRdb's copy has only in-frame clones and leaves some out. The repertoire holds around 99,000 clones, with 70% to 90% as singletons. V lost 3 bases, J lost 0 bases, and 3 bases lay in between. Germline loops: CDR1 SGHTA, CDR2 FQGTGA. The CDR3 runs 13 residues. General observations from the study: No day 14 peak samples; only post-peak repertoires were characterized.

As regards this clone: Its cognate antigen is unknown.

This clonotype was obtained from an adult in good health. This sequence joins TRBV7-3 and TRBJ2-1; D gene uncertain. The starting material was peripheral blood, obtained on day 0 of AZD1222 vaccination. In DNA form, the CDR3 reads TGTGCCAGCAGCTTCAGCTCCTACAATGAGCAGTTCTTC. Translated: CASSFSSYNEQFF.